The source of this TCR beta chain is a study of cytomegalovirus exposure and HLA in healthy donors. Assay used: immunoSEQ multiplex PCR; TCRdb lists only in-frame clones, some missing. The data contain approximately 120,000 clones, over 90% of them singletons. CDR3 length equals 14 residues. CDR1 and CDR2 from the germline V gene are MGHRA and YSYEKL. V gave up 6 bases and J gave up 4 bases, with 15 bases separating them. Sequencing was carried out using PBMCs. The chain combines TRBV4-1 with TRBJ1-1; TRBD1 is a possible D gene (6 bases). This clonotype was sampled from a woman in her late teens or twenties in good health and CMV-seronegative. The CDR3 sequence: CASRPILRGTEAFF. The CDR3 bases are TGCGCCAGCAGGCCCATCCTCAGGGGCACTGAAGCTTTCTTT.